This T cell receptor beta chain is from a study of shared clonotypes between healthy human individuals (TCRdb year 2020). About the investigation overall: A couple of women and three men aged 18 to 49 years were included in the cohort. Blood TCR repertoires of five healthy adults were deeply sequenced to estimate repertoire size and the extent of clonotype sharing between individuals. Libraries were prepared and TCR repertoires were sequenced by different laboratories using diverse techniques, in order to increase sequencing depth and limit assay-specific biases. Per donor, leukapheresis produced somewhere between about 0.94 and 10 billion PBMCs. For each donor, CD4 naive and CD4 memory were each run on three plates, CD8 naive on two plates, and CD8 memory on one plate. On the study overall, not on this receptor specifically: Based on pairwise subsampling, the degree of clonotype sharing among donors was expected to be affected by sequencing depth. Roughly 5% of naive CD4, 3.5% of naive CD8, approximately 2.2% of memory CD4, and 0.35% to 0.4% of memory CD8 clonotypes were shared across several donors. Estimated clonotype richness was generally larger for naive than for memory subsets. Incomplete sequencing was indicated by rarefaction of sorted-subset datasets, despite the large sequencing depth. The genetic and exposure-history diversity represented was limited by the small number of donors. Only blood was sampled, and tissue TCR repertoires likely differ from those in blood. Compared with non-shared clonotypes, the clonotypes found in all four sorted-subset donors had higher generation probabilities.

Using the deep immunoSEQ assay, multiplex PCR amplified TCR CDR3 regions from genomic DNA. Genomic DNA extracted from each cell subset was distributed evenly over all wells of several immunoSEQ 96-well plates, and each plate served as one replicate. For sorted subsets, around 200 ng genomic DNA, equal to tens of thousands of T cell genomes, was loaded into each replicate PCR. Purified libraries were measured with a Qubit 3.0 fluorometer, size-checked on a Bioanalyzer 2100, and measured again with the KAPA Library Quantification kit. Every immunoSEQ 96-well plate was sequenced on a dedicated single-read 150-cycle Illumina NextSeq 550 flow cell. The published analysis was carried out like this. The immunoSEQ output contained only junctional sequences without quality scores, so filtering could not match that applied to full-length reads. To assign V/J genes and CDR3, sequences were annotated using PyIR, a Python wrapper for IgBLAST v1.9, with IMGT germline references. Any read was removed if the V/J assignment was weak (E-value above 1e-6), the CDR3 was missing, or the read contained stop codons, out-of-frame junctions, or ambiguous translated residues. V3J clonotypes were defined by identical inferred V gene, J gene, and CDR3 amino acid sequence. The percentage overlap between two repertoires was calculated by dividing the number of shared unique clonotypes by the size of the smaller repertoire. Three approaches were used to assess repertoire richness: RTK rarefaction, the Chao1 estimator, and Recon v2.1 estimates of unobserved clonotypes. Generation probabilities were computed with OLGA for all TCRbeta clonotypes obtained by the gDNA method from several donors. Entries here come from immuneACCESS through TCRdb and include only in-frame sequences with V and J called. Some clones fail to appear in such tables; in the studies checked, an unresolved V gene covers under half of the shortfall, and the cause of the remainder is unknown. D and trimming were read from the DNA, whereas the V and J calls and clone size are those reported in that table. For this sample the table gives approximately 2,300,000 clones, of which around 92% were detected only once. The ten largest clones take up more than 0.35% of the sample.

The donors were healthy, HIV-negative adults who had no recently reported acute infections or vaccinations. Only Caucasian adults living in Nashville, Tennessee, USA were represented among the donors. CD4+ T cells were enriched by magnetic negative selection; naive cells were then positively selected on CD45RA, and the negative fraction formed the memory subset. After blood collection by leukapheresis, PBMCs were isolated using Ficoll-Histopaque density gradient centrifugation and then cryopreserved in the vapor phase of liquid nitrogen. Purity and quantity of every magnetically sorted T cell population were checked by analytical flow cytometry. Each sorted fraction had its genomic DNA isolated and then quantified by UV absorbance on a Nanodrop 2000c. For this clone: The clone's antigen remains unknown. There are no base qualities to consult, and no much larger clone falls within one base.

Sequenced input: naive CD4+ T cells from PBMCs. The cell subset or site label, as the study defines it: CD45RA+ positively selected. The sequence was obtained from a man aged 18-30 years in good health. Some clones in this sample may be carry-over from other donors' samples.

The sequence in DNA is TGTGCCAGCAGCTTGGTCGGCCAGCCCCATGAAAAACTGTTTTTT. Its translation is CASSLVGQPHEKLFF. The chain couples TRBV5-8 to TRBJ1-4; no D gene is confidently identified. Measured from the cysteine to the phenylalanine, the CDR3 is 15 residues long. The kept DNA is CDR3 alone, 45 bases in frame from the first base. V lost 0 bases and J lost 6 bases; the stretch between them is 12 bases long. CDR1 and CDR2 are read off the germline V gene as SGHTS and YDEGEE.